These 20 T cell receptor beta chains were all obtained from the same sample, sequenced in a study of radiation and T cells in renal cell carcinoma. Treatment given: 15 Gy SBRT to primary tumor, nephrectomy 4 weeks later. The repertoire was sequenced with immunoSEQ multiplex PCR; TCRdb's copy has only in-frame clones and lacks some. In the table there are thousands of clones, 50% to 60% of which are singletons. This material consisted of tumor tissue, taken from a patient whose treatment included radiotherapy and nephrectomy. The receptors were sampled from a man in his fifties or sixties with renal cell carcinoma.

CDR3 in amino acids: CASSLTVYNEQFF. Written as DNA, the CDR3 is TGTGCCAGCAGTTTGACCGTTTACAATGAGCAGTTCTTC. The rearrangement joins TRBV6-4 to TRBJ2-1, with D hard to call. This CDR3 contains 13 residues. Germline CDR1 and CDR2: MRHNA and SNTAGT. The germline V and J ends were trimmed by 5 bases and 4 bases, with 9 bases remaining between them.

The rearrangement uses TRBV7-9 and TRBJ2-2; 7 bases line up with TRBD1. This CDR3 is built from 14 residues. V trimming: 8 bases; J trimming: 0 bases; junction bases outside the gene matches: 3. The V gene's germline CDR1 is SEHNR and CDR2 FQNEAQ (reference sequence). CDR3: CASAGTANTGELFF. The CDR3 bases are TGTGCCAGCGCCGGGACAGCGAACACCGGGGAGCTGTTTTTT. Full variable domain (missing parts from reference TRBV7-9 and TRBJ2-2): DTGVSQNPRHKITKRGQNVTFRCDPISEHNRLYWYRQTLGQGPEFLTYFQNEAQLEKSRLLSDRFSAERPKGSFSTLEIQRTEQGDSAMYLCASAGTANTGELFFGEGSRLTVL.

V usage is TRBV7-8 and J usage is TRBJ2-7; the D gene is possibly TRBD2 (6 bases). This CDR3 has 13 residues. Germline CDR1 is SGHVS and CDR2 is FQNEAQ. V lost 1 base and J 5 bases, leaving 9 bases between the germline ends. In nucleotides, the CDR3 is TGTGCCAGCAGCTTAGGGACTACGAACGAGCAGTACTTC. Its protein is CASSLGTTNEQYF. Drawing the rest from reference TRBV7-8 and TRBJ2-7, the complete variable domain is GAGVSQSPRYKVAKRGQDVALRCDPISGHVSLFWYQQALGQGPEFLTYFQNEAQLDKSGLPSDRFFAERPEGSVSTLKIQRTQQEDSAVYLCASSLGTTNEQYFGPGTRLTVT.

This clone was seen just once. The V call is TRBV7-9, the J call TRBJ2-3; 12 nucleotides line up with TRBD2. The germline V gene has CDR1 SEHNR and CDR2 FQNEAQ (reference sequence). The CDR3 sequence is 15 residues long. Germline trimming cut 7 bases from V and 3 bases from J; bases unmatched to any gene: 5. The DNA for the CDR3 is TGTGCCAGCAATCTAGCGGGAGGGTGGACAGATACGCAGTATTTT. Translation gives CASNLAGGWTDTQYF.

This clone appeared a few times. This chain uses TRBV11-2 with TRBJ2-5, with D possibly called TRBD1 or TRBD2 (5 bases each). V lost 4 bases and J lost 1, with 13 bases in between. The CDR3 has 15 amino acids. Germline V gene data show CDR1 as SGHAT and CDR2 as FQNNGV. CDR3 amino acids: CASSSGPRTQETQYF. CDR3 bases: TGTGCCAGCAGCTCGGGACCTAGGACCCAAGAGACCCAGTACTTC.

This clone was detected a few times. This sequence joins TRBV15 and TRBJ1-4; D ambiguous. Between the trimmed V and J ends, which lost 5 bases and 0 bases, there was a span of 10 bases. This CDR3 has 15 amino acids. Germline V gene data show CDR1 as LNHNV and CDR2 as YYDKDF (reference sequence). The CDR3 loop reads CATSRSGSTNEKLFF. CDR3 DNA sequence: TGTGCCACCAGCCGCTCAGGATCAACTAATGAAAAACTGTTTTTT. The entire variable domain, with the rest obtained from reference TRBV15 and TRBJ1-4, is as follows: DAMVIQNPRYQVTQFGKPVTLSCSQTLNHNVMYWYQQKSSQAPKLLFHYYDKDFNNEADTPDNFQSRRPNTSFCFLDIRSPGLGDTAMYLCATSRSGSTNEKLFFGSGTQLSVL.

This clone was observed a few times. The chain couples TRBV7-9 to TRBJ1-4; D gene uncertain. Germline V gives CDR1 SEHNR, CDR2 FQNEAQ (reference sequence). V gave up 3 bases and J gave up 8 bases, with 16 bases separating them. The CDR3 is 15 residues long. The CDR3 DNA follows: TGTGCCAGCAGCTTGTTTGAGGGTGCTTGGGAAAAACTGTTTTTT. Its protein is CASSLFEGAWEKLFF.

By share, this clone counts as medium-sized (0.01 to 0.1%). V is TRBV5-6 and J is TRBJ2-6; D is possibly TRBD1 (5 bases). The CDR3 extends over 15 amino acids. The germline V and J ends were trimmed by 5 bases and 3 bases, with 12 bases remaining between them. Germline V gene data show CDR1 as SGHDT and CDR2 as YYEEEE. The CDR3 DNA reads TGTGCCAGCAGGAAACAGGTTTATGGGGCCAACGTCCTGACTTTC. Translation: CASRKQVYGANVLTF.

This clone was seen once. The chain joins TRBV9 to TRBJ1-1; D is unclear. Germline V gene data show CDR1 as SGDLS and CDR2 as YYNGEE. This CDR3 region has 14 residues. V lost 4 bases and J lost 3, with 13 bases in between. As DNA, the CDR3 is TGTGCCAGCAGCTCCCCTTGGGGTGACACTGAAGCTTTCTTT. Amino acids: CASSSPWGDTEAFF.

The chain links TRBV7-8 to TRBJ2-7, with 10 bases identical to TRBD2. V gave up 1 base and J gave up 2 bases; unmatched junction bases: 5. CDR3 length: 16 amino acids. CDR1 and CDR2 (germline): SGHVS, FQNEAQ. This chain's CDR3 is CASSLESSGRPYEQYF. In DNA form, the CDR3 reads TGTGCCAGCAGCTTAGAGAGTAGCGGGAGGCCCTACGAGCAGTACTTC.

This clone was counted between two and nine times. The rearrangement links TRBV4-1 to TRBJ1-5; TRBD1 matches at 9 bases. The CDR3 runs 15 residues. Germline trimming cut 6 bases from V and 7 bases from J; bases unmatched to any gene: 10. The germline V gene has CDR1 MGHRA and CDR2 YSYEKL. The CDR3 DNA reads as TGCGCCAGCAGTCGTACAGGGGGCCTAGGACAGCCCCAGCATTTT. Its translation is CASSRTGGLGQPQHF.

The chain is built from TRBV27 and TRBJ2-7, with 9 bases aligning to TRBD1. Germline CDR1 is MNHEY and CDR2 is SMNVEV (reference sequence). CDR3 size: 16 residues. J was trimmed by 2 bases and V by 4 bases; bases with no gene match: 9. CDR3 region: CASSSPGQGKTYEQYF. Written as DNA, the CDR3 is TGTGCCAGCAGTTCACCGGGACAGGGCAAAACCTACGAGCAGTACTTC.

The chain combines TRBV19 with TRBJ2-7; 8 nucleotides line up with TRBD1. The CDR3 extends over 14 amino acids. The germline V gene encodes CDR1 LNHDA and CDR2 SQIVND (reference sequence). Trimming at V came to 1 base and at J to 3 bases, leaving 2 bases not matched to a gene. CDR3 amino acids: CASSIGGQGYEQYF. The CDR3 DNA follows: TGTGCCAGTAGTATAGGAGGACAGGGCTACGAGCAGTACTTC.

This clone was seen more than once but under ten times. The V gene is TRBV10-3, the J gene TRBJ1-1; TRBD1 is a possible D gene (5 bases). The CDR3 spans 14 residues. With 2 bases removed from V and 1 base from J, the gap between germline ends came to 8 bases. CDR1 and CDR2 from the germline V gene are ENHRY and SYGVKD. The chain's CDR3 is CAISEPGPNTEAFF. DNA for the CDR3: TGTGCCATCAGTGAGCCGGGACCGAACACTGAAGCTTTCTTT.

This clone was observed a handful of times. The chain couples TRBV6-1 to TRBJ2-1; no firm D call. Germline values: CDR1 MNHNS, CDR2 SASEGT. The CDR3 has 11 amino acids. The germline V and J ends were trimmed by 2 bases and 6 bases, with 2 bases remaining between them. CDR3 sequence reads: CASSESNEQFF. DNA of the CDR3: TGTGCCAGCAGTGAATCCAATGAGCAGTTCTTC.

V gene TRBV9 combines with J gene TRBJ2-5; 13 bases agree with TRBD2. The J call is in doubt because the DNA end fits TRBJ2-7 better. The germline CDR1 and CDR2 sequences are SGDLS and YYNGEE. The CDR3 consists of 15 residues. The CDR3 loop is CASSERTSGRDEQYF. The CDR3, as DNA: TGTGCCAGCAGCGAGCGGACTAGCGGGAGAGACGAGCAGTACTTC.

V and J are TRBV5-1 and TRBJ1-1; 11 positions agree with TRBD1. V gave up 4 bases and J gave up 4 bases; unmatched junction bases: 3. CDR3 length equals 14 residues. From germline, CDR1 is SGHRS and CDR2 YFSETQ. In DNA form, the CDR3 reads TGCGCCAGCAGCGAAGGGACAGGGGGCACTGAAGCTTTCTTT. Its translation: CASSEGTGGTEAFF.

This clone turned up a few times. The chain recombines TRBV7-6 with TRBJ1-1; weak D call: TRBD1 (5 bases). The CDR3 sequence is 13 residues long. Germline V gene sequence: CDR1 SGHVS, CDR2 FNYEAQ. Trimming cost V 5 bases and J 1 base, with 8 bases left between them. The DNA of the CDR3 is TGTGCCAGCAGCGTAGACAGGAACACTGAAGCTTTCTTT. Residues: CASSVDRNTEAFF.

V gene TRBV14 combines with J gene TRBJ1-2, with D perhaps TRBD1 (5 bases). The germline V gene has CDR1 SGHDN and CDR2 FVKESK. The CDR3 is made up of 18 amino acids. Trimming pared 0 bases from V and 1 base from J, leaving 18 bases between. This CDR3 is CASSQDLAAGTLNYGYTF. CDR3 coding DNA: TGTGCCAGCAGCCAAGATCTGGCCGCAGGGACCCTTAACTATGGCTACACCTTC.

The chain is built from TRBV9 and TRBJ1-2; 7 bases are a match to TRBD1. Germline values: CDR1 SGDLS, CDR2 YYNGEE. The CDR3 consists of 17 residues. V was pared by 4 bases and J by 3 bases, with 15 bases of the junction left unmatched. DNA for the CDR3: TGTGCCAGCAGCCAGGGGGAGGCAGGCCGACGCTACTATGGCTACACCTTC. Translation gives CASSQGEAGRRYYGYTF.